This T cell receptor (beta chain) is drawn from a study of T-cell memory formation after mild COVID-19. Whole-study context: TCR clustering was largely donor specific. Findings and caveats of the study: The CD4+ clones that contracted clustered mainly within CM and EM, and the CD8+ clones concentrated in EMRA. Unconfirmed was the SARS-CoV-2 specificity of second-wave clones that peaked on day 37.

This clonotype was detected a few times. Its antigen remains unknown. Each CDR3 protein gets one entry after TCRdb re-called the 5' RACE reads with MiXCR. The sample lists 150,000 to 200,000 distinct CDR3 sequences, over 20% seen once, with under 30% in the top ten. Per the germline V gene, CDR1 is SGHRS and CDR2 is YFSETQ. Deletions cut 3 bases from V and 6 bases from J, with 7 bases between. This CDR3 spans 11 amino acids. Sequenced material: PBMCs or a T cell subset sorted from them (not recorded which). V usage is TRBV5-1 and J usage is TRBJ2-7; D unresolved. The receptor's source is an adult woman who had mild COVID-19 (a few samples of this study predate the infection). Cell type and time point are not known. Here the CDR3 DNA reads TGCGCCAGCAGCTCCGATTTCGAGCAGTACTTC. As protein: CASSSDFEQYF.